This T cell receptor beta chain was sequenced during a study of cytomegalovirus exposure and HLA in healthy donors. Study summary: Inside one of the first data releases sat about 85 million unique TCRs taken from HLA-typed donors. Study findings and constraints: Association of a missense DCLRE1C variant with TCR beta V- and J-gene trimming was reported in a later analysis. Roughly uniform sequencing depth across donors was assumed, possibly incorrectly.

The study ran its PCR with 60 Vbeta and 13 Jbeta primers. The table came from immunoSEQ multiplex PCR; TCRdb's copy has only in-frame clones and leaves some out. In the table there are more than 140,000 clones, 60% to 80% of which are singletons. CDR1 SQVTM and CDR2 ANQGSEA come from the germline V gene. Trimming took 8 bases from V and 5 from J; bases not matched to a gene: 7. The CDR3 contains 14 residues. For this clone: Its antigen is still unknown.

This chain joins TRBV29-1 and TRBJ2-2, with 11 bases lining up with TRBD1. The sequencing sample was made of PBMCs. The clonotype was recovered from a male donor in good health and CMV-seronegative. In DNA, the CDR3 is TGCAGCAACACCGGGACAGGGGGTACCGGGGAGCTGTTTTTT. This gives the protein CSNTGTGGTGELFF.